A single sample is the source of the 9 T cell receptor beta chains below, sequenced in a study of blood T cell repertoires in COVID-19. The data were produced by immunoSEQ multiplex PCR, yet TCRdb's version contains in-frame clones alone and is incomplete. This table holds some 350,000 clones, around nine tenths found once. The sample consisted of PBMCs or T cells enriched from blood (not recorded which). The receptors were gathered from a man aged 25-45 years who had recovered from COVID-19.

The V gene is TRBV5-3, the J gene TRBJ1-5, with TRBD1 matching 10 bases. TRBV5-3 is an ORF, with its function uncertain. The CDR3 sequence is 17 residues long. The J segment lost 4 bases and the V segment lost 0 bases, leaving 7 bases of the junction unmatched. The CDR3 DNA reads TGTGCCAGAAGCTTGGCCCGGACAGGGGGTCGTAATCAGCCCCAGCATTTT. Translation: CARSLARTGGRNQPQHF.

CDR3 in amino acids: CASSLSRDTYEQYF. CDR3 nucleotide sequence: TGCGCCAGCAGCTTGTCCCGGGACACCTACGAGCAGTACTTC. The chain carries TRBV5-1 and TRBJ2-7; D is perhaps TRBD1 (6 bases). Germline V gives CDR1 SGHRS, CDR2 YFSETQ. This CDR3 has 14 residues. V lost 1 base and J 2 bases, leaving 10 bases between the germline ends.

V gene TRBV13 combines with J gene TRBJ2-1, with 7 positions matching TRBD2. V shed 5 bases and J 8 bases; nucleotides not matched to a gene: 6. The CDR3 totals 13 residues. Germline V gene lookup returns CDR1 PRHDT and CDR2 FYEKMQ (reference sequence). The CDR3: CASSQTSSDEQFF. The CDR3 nucleotides read TGTGCCAGCAGCCAGACTAGCTCAGATGAGCAGTTCTTC.

This chain connects TRBV4-1 to TRBJ2-7; possible D gene TRBD1, 5 bases. Trimming took off 0 bases at V and 6 bases at J, with 21 bases between the two ends. This CDR3 is 17 amino acids long. Germline V CDR1 and CDR2: MGHRA, YSYEKL. The chain's CDR3 is CASSQDPKVQAYGEQYF. DNA for the CDR3: TGCGCCAGCAGCCAAGATCCAAAGGTACAGGCATATGGCGAGCAGTACTTC.

The chain uses TRBV5-1 and TRBJ2-7; tentatively, D is TRBD2 (6 bases). The CDR3 spans 15 residues. Per the germline V gene, CDR1 is SGHRS and CDR2 is YFSETQ. Trimming shortened V by 3 bases and J by 4 bases, and 17 bases separated the two germline ends. CDR3 region: CASSSEGKAPYEQYF. CDR3 sequence (DNA): TGCGCCAGCAGCTCGGAGGGGAAGGCCCCATACGAGCAGTACTTC.

The chain links TRBV21-1 to TRBJ2-3; TRBD2 reflects the table's D call only, with no check against the DNA. TRBV21-1 is designated a pseudogene. CDR3 length: 17 residues. CDR3 nucleotides: TGTGCCAGCAGCCCGCGGCCGTACAGCGGTCACACAGATACGCAGTATTTT. It specifies CASSPRPYSGHTDTQYF.

This clone showed up just a few times. This sequence joins TRBV5-1 and TRBJ1-3, with 10 positions matching TRBD1. Per the germline V gene, CDR1 is SGHRS and CDR2 is YFSETQ. V lost 2 bases to trimming and J lost 7 bases; unmatched junction nucleotides: 3. This CDR3 spans 14 amino acids. For the CDR3, the DNA is TGCGCCAGCAGCTTTGGGGACAGGGGTAACACCATATATTTT. Translating gives CASSFGDRGNTIYF.

This clone was recorded once. At the DNA level, this CDR3 is encoded by other sequences in the same sample as well. This chain uses TRBV4-1 with TRBJ1-1; perhaps TRBD1 as D (5 bases). CDR3 size: 13 residues. Per germline, CDR1 MGHRA and CDR2 YSYEKL. V was pared by 2 bases and J by 1 base, with 5 bases between. The CDR3 DNA reads as TGCGCCAGCAGCCAAACAGGGAACACTGAAGCTTTCTTT. It specifies CASSQTGNTEAFF.

This clone appeared once. The gene calls are TRBV4-1 and TRBJ2-7; D not resolved. Germline CDR1 and CDR2: MGHRA and YSYEKL. The CDR3 length is 14 residues. Between the trimmed V and J ends, which lost 1 base and 2 bases, there was a span of 9 bases. CDR3 bases: TGCGCCAGCAGCCAAGTCAGGCCGCCCTACGAGCAGTACTTC. This gives the protein CASSQVRPPYEQYF.